The 22 T cell receptor beta chains listed next were all sequenced from one sample in a study of cytomegalovirus exposure and HLA in healthy donors. The study ran its PCR with 60 Vbeta and 13 Jbeta primers. Here immunoSEQ multiplex PCR was the method, and the copy in TCRdb shows in-frame clones only, minus some. The sample carries fewer than 150,000 clones, 55% to 80% recorded once. The specimen sequenced was PBMCs. All receptors derive from a human donor in good health.

This clone has more than one count but fewer than ten. The V and J genes are TRBV30 and TRBJ1-6; D is possibly TRBD1 (5 bases). Trimming pared 5 bases from V and 8 bases from J, leaving 10 bases between. Germline V gives CDR1 GTSNPN, CDR2 SVGIG (reference sequence). CDR3 length equals 12 residues. This CDR3 reads CAWGDSYSPLHF. DNA for the CDR3: TGTGCCTGGGGGGACTCTTATTCACCCCTCCACTTT.

The rearrangement joins TRBV30 to TRBJ2-7, with a tentative D call TRBD1 (6 bases). Trimming took off 3 bases at V and 0 bases at J, with 15 bases between the two ends. The CDR3 covers 15 residues. Germline V gene lookup returns CDR1 GTSNPN and CDR2 SVGIG (reference sequence). CDR3 amino acids: CAWRIDRRISYEQYF. The CDR3 DNA is TGTGCCTGGAGAATAGACAGGCGAATCTCCTACGAGCAGTACTTC.

The chain links TRBV27 to TRBJ2-5; D possibly corresponds to TRBD2 (6 bases). Trimming removed 5 bases from V and 5 bases from J, with 15 bases in between. The germline V gene has CDR1 MNHEY and CDR2 SMNVEV (reference sequence). The CDR3 is made up of 14 amino acids. In DNA form, the CDR3 reads TGTGCCAGCAGTCTTTCCGGGACTTGGGAGACCCAGTACTTC. Its translation is CASSLSGTWETQYF.

V is TRBV29-1 and J is TRBJ2-1, with D uncertain. V lost 2 bases and J lost 0, with 14 bases in between. There are 16 residues in the CDR3. From germline, CDR1 is SQVTM and CDR2 ANQGSEA. Here the CDR3 DNA reads TGCAGCGTTGAATGGTACAGTCGAACCTCCTACAATGAGCAGTTCTTC. Its translation: CSVEWYSRTSYNEQFF.

The gene calls are TRBV6-6 and TRBJ1-4; 8 bases agree with TRBD1. The CDR3 extends over 12 amino acids. Germline V gene data show CDR1 as MNHNY and CDR2 as SVGAGI (reference sequence). The junction had 3 bases not matched to a gene; V was cut back by 8 bases and J by 7 bases. The CDR3 here is CASRTGFEKLFF. Here the CDR3 DNA reads TGTGCCAGCCGGACAGGGTTTGAAAAACTGTTTTTT.

The rearrangement links TRBV6-1 to TRBJ1-2; D is undetermined. V gave up 2 bases and J gave up 3 bases, with 4 bases separating them. This CDR3 comprises 12 residues. Germline CDR1 is MNHNS and CDR2 is SASEGT. The CDR3 protein is CASSEQYYGYTF. DNA for the CDR3: TGTGCCAGCAGTGAACAGTACTATGGCTACACCTTC.

The chain joins TRBV5-1 to TRBJ2-7; 8 nucleotides align to TRBD2. The CDR3 totals 15 residues. Germline V gene lookup returns CDR1 SGHRS and CDR2 YFSETQ. V trimming: 3 bases; J trimming: 2 bases; junction bases outside the gene matches: 7. DNA for the CDR3: TGCGCCAGCAGCTCAACTAGCGGATTTACCTACGAGCAGTACTTC. Protein: CASSSTSGFTYEQYF.

The DNA for the CDR3 is TGTGCCAGCACCACCATAGACAGTTCCTATAATTCACCCCTCCACTTT. Amino acids: CASTTIDSSYNSPLHF. The chain employs TRBV5-6 and TRBJ1-6; maybe TRBD1 (5 bases). V was cut by 6 bases and J by 1 base, with 14 bases left in between. The V gene's germline CDR1 is SGHDT and CDR2 YYEEEE. CDR3 length equals 16 residues.

The chain carries TRBV5-4 and TRBJ2-1, with 8 positions matching TRBD1. V dropped 1 base and J dropped 8; count of bases not matched to a gene: 5. CDR3 length equals 14 residues. Germline CDR1 SGHNT, CDR2 YYREEE (reference sequence). CDR3 bases: TGTGCCAGCAGCTTGTCGACAGGGGACGATGAGCAGTTCTTC. Translated: CASSLSTGDDEQFF.

The CDR3 protein is CASSPGQVNEKLFF. For the CDR3, the DNA is TGCGCCAGCAGCCCCGGACAAGTTAATGAAAAACTGTTTTTT. The V and J genes are TRBV5-1 and TRBJ1-4; TRBD1 might be the D (5 bases). Between the trimmed V and J ends, which lost 4 bases and 4 bases, there was a span of 11 bases. The germline V gene has CDR1 SGHRS and CDR2 YFSETQ. CDR3 size: 14 residues.

The rearrangement links TRBV19 to TRBJ1-5; D is unresolved. The CDR3 has 13 residues. V was clipped by 3 bases and J by 7 bases, with 10 bases between them. Germline CDR1 is LNHDA and CDR2 is SQIVND (reference sequence). The DNA of the CDR3 is TGTGCCAGTAGTATTGAGGGCCGGCAGCCCCAGCATTTT. The encoded protein is CASSIEGRQPQHF.

The V and J genes are TRBV11-2 and TRBJ1-3; D not certain. V lost 4 bases and J 1 base, leaving 5 bases between the germline ends. From germline, CDR1 is SGHAT and CDR2 FQNNGV. This CDR3 is built from 13 residues. In DNA, the CDR3 is TGTGCCAGCAGCTCGGGTTCTGGAAACACCATATATTTT. Its protein product is CASSSGSGNTIYF. The variable domain in full, with the rest retrieved from reference TRBV11-2 and TRBJ1-3, is EAGVAQSPRYKIIEKRQSVAFWCNPISGHATLYWYQQILGQGPKLLIQFQNNGVVDDSQLPKDRFSAERLKGVDSTLKIQPAKLEDSAVYLCASSSGSGNTIYFGEGSWLTVV.

The rearrangement uses TRBV5-1 and TRBJ2-4, with D perhaps matching TRBD1 (6 bases). Trimming cost V 4 bases and J 1 base, with 18 bases left between them. The CDR3 extends over 17 amino acids. Germline-derived CDR1 and CDR2 are SGHRS and YFSETQ. CDR3: CASSPTEEGVAKNIQYF. CDR3 nucleotides: TGCGCCAGCAGCCCTACAGAAGAGGGGGTGGCCAAAAACATTCAGTACTTC.

This rearrangement joins TRBV7-9 to TRBJ1-5; 7 bases align to TRBD1. Germline lookup yields CDR1 SEHNR and CDR2 FQNEAQ (reference sequence). V shed 0 bases, J shed 4 bases, and the junction held 15 bases outside the gene matches. This CDR3 has 19 amino acids. The CDR3 loop is CASSLAPLRDRDRNQPQHF. For the CDR3, the DNA is TGTGCCAGCAGCTTAGCACCCCTCCGGGACAGAGATCGGAATCAGCCCCAGCATTTT. The full variable domain, its missing parts supplied by reference TRBV7-9 and TRBJ1-5, is DTGVSQNPRHKITKRGQNVTFRCDPISEHNRLYWYRQTLGQGPEFLTYFQNEAQLEKSRLLSDRFSAERPKGSFSTLEIQRTEQGDSAMYLCASSLAPLRDRDRNQPQHFGDGTRLSIL.

This clone was seen a single time. The chain links TRBV4-1 to TRBJ2-2, with 9 bases matching TRBD1. CDR1 and CDR2 from the germline V gene are MGHRA and YSYEKL. J lost 7 bases, V lost 4 bases, and 13 bases had no gene match. This CDR3 has 17 residues. This CDR3 is CASSLTPGQGFGGELFF. The CDR3 region has the DNA TGCGCCAGCAGCCTGACCCCGGGACAGGGATTCGGCGGGGAGCTGTTTTTT.

This chain links TRBV9 with TRBJ1-2, with unresolved D. This CDR3 is built from 14 residues. V lost 3 bases, J lost 3 bases, and 12 bases lay in between. The germline gives CDR1 SGDLS, CDR2 YYNGEE. CDR3 sequence: CASSGGGLDYGYTF. CDR3 DNA: TGTGCCAGCAGCGGCGGAGGGTTGGACTATGGCTACACCTTC.

The chain carries TRBV29-1 and TRBJ2-1; 11 bases line up with TRBD2. V shed 1 base, J shed 1 base, and the junction held 3 bases outside the gene matches. CDR1 SQVTM and CDR2 ANQGSEA come from the germline V gene. CDR3 size: 16 residues. The CDR3 is CSVEVAGGPSYNEQFF. DNA of the CDR3: TGCAGCGTTGAAGTAGCGGGAGGGCCTTCCTACAATGAGCAGTTCTTC.

The rearrangement uses TRBV10-3 and TRBJ2-2; TRBD2 matches at 10 bases. This CDR3 comprises 16 residues. Germline-derived CDR1 and CDR2 are ENHRY and SYGVKD. J lost 1 base, V lost 1 base, and 0 bases had no gene match. CDR3 DNA sequence: TGTGCCATCAGTGAGTGGACTAGCGGGAACACCGGGGAGCTGTTTTTT. Protein sequence: CAISEWTSGNTGELFF.

The chain recombines TRBV2 with TRBJ1-5; 11 nucleotides match TRBD1. CDR3 length: 15 amino acids. In germline, CDR1 is SNHLY, CDR2 FYNNEI. Germline trimming cut 4 bases from V and 6 bases from J; bases unmatched to any gene: 5. The CDR3 protein is CASSVGQGAVQPQHF. The CDR3 DNA follows: TGTGCCAGCAGTGTCGGACAGGGGGCAGTTCAGCCCCAGCATTTT.

The chain couples TRBV7-3 to TRBJ2-1, with 9 bases fitting TRBD2. The CDR3 covers 14 residues. With 2 bases clipped from V and 4 bases from J, the junction kept 0 bases outside the gene matches. Germline values: CDR1 SGHTA, CDR2 FQGTGA. The CDR3 spells CASSLLAGYNEQFF. The CDR3 DNA reads TGTGCCAGCAGCTTACTAGCGGGGTACAATGAGCAGTTCTTC.

This sequence joins TRBV5-1 and TRBJ2-7; D is undetermined. The CDR3 sequence is 13 residues long. V gave up 0 bases and J gave up 3 bases, with 7 bases separating them. From germline, CDR1 is SGHRS and CDR2 YFSETQ. CDR3 DNA: TGCGCCAGCAGCTTGGTATCAGGCTACGAGCAGTACTTC. Protein product: CASSLVSGYEQYF. Looking up the rest from reference TRBV5-1 and TRBJ2-7 gives the full variable domain: KAGVTQTPRYLIKTRGQQVTLSCSPISGHRSVSWYQQTPGQGLQFLFEYFSETQRNKGNFPGRFSGRQFSNSRSEMNVSTLELGDSALYLCASSLVSGYEQYFGPGTRLTVT.

The chain is built from TRBV29-1 and TRBJ2-5; TRBD1 aligns across 9 bases. Germline lookup yields CDR1 SQVTM and CDR2 ANQGSEA. This CDR3 spans 12 amino acids. With V trimmed by 6 bases and J by 6 bases, 5 bases remained unmatched. The CDR3 spells CSVVGQGQTQYF. The CDR3 nucleotides read TGCAGCGTAGTGGGACAGGGACAGACCCAGTACTTC.